The 16 T cell receptor beta chains listed next were all sequenced from one sample in a study of T-cell memory formation after mild COVID-19. MiXCR was run by TCRdb on the 5' RACE reads, yielding one entry per CDR3 protein. The table has 350,000 to 500,000 distinct CDR3 sequences, about 20% seen once. The sequencing sample was made of PBMCs or a T cell subset sorted from them (not recorded which). The receptors here all came from a man younger than 30 who had mild COVID-19 (a few samples of this study predate the infection). Cell type and time point are not known.

V usage is TRBV5-1 and J usage is TRBJ2-2, with D hard to call. Germline V gene data show CDR1 as SGHRS and CDR2 as YFSETQ. Trimming left V 0 bases short and J 0 bases short, with 6 bases between. This CDR3 spans 15 amino acids. The CDR3 DNA follows: TGCGCCAGCAGCTTGGTCGACTCGAACACCGGGGAGCTGTTTTTT. It translates to CASSLVDSNTGELFF.

With regard to this clonotype: Germline is not matched at one junction end, which may reflect a read error. The chain combines TRBV20-1 with TRBJ2-3; D call uncertain. The CDR3 is 11 amino acids. Germline CDR1 is DFQATT and CDR2 is SNEGSKA (reference sequence). In DNA form, the CDR3 reads TGCAGTTCTAGGTCCCCGTCGGGGCAGTATTTT. Encoded protein: CSSRSPSGQYF.

In its sample, this clonotype was seen many times. The J gene is TRBJ2-1, the V gene TRBV6-1; the D is unclear. Germline V CDR1 and CDR2: MNHNS, SASEGT. Trimming removed 1 base at V and 1 base at J, with 5 bases between. The CDR3 spans 14 residues. In DNA form, the CDR3 reads TGTGCCAGCAGTGAAGGGAATTCCTACAATGAGCAGTTCTTC. Translation gives CASSEGNSYNEQFF.

The rearrangement joins TRBV7-3 to TRBJ1-1, with D perhaps TRBD1 (6 bases). The CDR3 has 14 amino acids. Germline V gene lookup returns CDR1 SGHTA and CDR2 FQGTGA. V dropped 5 bases and J dropped 1 base, with 11 bases sitting between them. The CDR3 DNA reads as TGTGCCAGCAGCCCAGGGGCCACGAACACTGAAGCTTTCTTT. Protein: CASSPGATNTEAFF. Drawing the rest from reference TRBV7-3 and TRBJ1-1, the complete variable domain is GAGVSQTPSNKVTEKGKYVELRCDPISGHTALYWYRQSLGQGPEFLIYFQGTGAADDSGLPNDRFFAVRPEGSVSTLKIQRTERGDSAVYLCASSPGATNTEAFFGQGTRLTVV.

A few counts support this clonotype. This chain joins TRBV2 and TRBJ1-5; D gene uncertain. This CDR3 has 11 amino acids. Germline V gene data show CDR1 as SNHLY and CDR2 as FYNNEI. V was cut by 5 bases and J by 11 bases, with 10 bases left in between. The CDR3 bases are TGTGCCAGCAGTCCCCACGGAGCCCAGCATTTT. Residues: CASSPHGAQHF.

The chain couples TRBV20-1 to TRBJ2-1; D is possibly TRBD1 (6 bases). The CDR3 is made up of 13 amino acids. Trimming pared 6 bases from V and 5 bases from J, leaving 14 bases between. Germline V CDR1 and CDR2: DFQATT, SNEGSKA (reference sequence). CDR3 sequence (DNA): TGCAGTGCCCCCCCAGGGGCCGACAATGAGCAGTTCTTC. Its protein product is CSAPPGADNEQFF.

This clonotype was detected only a few times. The rearrangement links TRBV7-9 to TRBJ1-1; no clear D gene. Per the germline V gene, CDR1 is SEHNR and CDR2 is FQNEAQ (reference sequence). The CDR3 is 13 amino acids. V was clipped by 1 base and J by 4 bases, with 7 bases between them. The CDR3 loop reads CASSLGAVTEAFF. The CDR3 DNA follows: TGTGCCAGCAGCTTAGGAGCAGTCACTGAAGCTTTCTTT.

This clonotype was recorded many times. This chain uses TRBV7-2 with TRBJ1-1; TRBD1 aligns across 10 bases. V lost 5 bases to trimming and J lost 5 bases; unmatched junction nucleotides: 8. The CDR3 has 15 amino acids. CDR1 and CDR2 (germline): SGHTA, FQGNSA. This CDR3 is CASSRRGQGWTEAFF. The CDR3 coding sequence is TGTGCCAGCAGCCGAAGGGGACAGGGGTGGACTGAAGCTTTCTTT.

This clonotype was observed a handful of times. The chain combines TRBV4-3 with TRBJ1-5; 7 positions agree with TRBD1. The CDR3 covers 15 residues. Per germline, CDR1 LGHNA and CDR2 YSLEER. V lost 3 bases and J lost 6; bases outside the gene matches: 8. In DNA form, the CDR3 reads TGCGCCAGCAGCCACGGAACAGGGGTCCGTCAGCCCCAGCATTTT. The encoded protein is CASSHGTGVRQPQHF.

This clonotype appeared a few times. The chain couples TRBV18 to TRBJ1-1; 7 nucleotides line up with TRBD1. The germline CDR1 and CDR2 sequences are KGHSH and LQKENI. V was pared by 6 bases and J by 1 base, with 8 bases of the junction left unmatched. The CDR3 runs 15 residues. For the CDR3, the DNA is TGTGCCAGCTCGCCGATGGGACAGCCGAACACTGAAGCTTTCTTT. The encoded protein is CASSPMGQPNTEAFF.

The chain couples TRBV11-2 to TRBJ2-7; TRBD2 matches at 10 bases. Losses at the gene ends were 3 bases for V and 9 bases for J; bases not matched to a gene: 8. The CDR3 contains 14 residues. Germline V gene sequence: CDR1 SGHAT, CDR2 FQNNGV. In DNA, the CDR3 is TGTGCCAGCAGCTTGGGTAGCGGGGGGATTGGGCAGTACTTC. It encodes CASSLGSGGIGQYF.

This clonotype was seen ten or more times. This chain links TRBV12-3 or TRBV12-4 with TRBJ2-1; TRBD1 matches 9 bases. This CDR3 has 15 amino acids. Trimming at V came to 7 bases and at J to 7 bases, leaving 11 bases not matched to a gene. The chain's CDR3 is CASTLGGQGRNEQFF. The CDR3 nucleotides read TGTGCCAGCACCCTAGGGGGACAGGGTCGTAATGAGCAGTTCTTC.

This clonotype was seen a handful of times. The chain carries TRBV10-3 and TRBJ1-2, with 7 nucleotides matching TRBD1. V shed 2 bases and J 4 bases; nucleotides not matched to a gene: 7. The V gene's germline CDR1 is ENHRY and CDR2 SYGVKD. This CDR3 is built from 15 residues. CDR3 DNA: TGTGCCATCAGTGAGCCAACTACAGGGGTCTATGGCTACACCTTC. This encodes CAISEPTTGVYGYTF.

This clonotype was detected a few times. The chain uses TRBV4-1 and TRBJ1-5, with 8 bases identical to TRBD1. CDR3 length equals 14 residues. J lost 6 bases, V lost 6 bases, and 7 bases had no gene match. Germline CDR1 MGHRA, CDR2 YSYEKL. CDR3 bases: TGCGCCAGCAGGCCACAGGGGGGGGGTCAGCCCCAGCATTTT. This translates into CASRPQGGGQPQHF.

This clonotype was found a few times. The rearrangement links TRBV29-1 to TRBJ1-1; D uncertain. The CDR3 loop spans 13 amino acids. V was shortened by 4 bases and J by 0 bases, with 9 bases between the two germline ends. The germline gives CDR1 SQVTM, CDR2 ANQGSEA. CDR3 residues: CSVAAFLNTEAFF. As DNA, the CDR3 is TGCAGCGTTGCGGCTTTTTTGAACACTGAAGCTTTCTTT.

The chain uses TRBV12-3 or TRBV12-4 and TRBJ1-1; possibly TRBD1 for D (5 bases). V dropped 2 bases and J dropped 11 bases, with 12 bases sitting between them. The CDR3 is 12 amino acids. For the CDR3, the DNA is TGTGCCAGCAGTTTACGTCAGGGTTGGGCTTTCTTT. Amino acids: CASSLRQGWAFF.